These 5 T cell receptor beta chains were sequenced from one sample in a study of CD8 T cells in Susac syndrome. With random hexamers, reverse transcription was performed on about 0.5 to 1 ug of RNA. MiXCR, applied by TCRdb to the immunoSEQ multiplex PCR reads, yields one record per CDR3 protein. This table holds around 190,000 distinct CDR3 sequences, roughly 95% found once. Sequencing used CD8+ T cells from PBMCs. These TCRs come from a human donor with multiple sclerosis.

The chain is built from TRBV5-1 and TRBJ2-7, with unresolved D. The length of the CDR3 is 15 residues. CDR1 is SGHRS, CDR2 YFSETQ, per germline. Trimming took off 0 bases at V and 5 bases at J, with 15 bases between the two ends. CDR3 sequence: CASSLDSLRLDEQYF. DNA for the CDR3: TGCGCCAGCAGCTTGGACAGCCTTCGACTTGACGAGCAGTACTTC.

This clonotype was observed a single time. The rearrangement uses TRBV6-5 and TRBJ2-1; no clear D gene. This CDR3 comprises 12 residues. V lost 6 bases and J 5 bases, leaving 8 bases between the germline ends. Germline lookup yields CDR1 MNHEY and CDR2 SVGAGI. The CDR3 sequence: CASSREDNEQFF. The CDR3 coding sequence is TGTGCCAGCAGCCGCGAAGACAATGAGCAGTTCTTC.

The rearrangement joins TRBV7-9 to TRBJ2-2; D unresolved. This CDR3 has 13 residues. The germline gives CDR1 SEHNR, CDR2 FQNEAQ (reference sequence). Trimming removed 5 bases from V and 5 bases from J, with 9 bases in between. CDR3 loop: CASSPYGTGELFF. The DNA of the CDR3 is TGTGCCAGCAGCCCCTACGGGACCGGGGAGCTGTTTTTT.

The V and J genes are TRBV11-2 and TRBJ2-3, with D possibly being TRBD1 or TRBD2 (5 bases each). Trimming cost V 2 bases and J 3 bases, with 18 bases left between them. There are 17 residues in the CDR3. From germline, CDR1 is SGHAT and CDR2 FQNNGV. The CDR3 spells CASSLTPSGANTDTQYF. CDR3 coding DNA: TGTGCCAGCAGCTTAACCCCCTCCGGGGCTAATACAGATACGCAGTATTTT.

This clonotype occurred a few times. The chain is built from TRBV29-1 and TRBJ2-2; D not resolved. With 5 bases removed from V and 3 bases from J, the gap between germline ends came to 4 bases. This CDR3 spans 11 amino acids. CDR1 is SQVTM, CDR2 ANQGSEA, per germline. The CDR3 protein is CSVRDTGELFF. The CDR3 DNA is TGCAGCGTTCGGGACACCGGGGAGCTGTTTTTT.